Sequencing of this TCR beta chain was carried out in a study of cytomegalovirus exposure and HLA in healthy donors. The PCR contained 60 Vbeta and 13 Jbeta primers. Some clones are missing from TCRdb's copy, which holds only in-frame ones; the method was immunoSEQ multiplex PCR. The data hold 140,000 to 150,000 clones, with over 60% observed a single time. The sample holds one count of this clone. Within the sample, other DNA sequences also encode this same CDR3. The CDR3 contains 15 residues. J lost 4 bases, V lost 3 bases, and 6 bases had no gene match. Germline V lookup: CDR1 LGHNA, CDR2 YSLEER. The material sequenced was PBMCs. The clonotype was recovered from a middle-aged man in good health and CMV-seronegative. This sequence joins TRBV4-3 and TRBJ2-7; 10 positions match TRBD1. The CDR3 loop reads CASSQGGQGTYEQYF. The CDR3 bases are TGCGCCAGCAGCCAGGGGGGACAGGGGACGTACGAGCAGTACTTC.